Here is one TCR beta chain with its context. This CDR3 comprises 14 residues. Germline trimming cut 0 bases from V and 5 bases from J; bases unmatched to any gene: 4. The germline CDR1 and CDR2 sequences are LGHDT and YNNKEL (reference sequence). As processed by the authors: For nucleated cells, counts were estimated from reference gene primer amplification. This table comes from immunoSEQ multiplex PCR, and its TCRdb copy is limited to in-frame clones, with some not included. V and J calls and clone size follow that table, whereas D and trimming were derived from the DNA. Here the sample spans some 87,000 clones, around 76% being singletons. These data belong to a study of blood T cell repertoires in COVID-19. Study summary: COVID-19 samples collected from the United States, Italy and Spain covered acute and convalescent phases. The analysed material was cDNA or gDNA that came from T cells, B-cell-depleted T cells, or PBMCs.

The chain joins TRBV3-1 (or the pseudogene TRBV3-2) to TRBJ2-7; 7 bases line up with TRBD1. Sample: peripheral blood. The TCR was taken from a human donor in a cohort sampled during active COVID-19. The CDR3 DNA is TGTGCCAGCAGCCAAGAGGGACAGTCAGACGAGCAGTACTTC. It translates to CASSQEGQSDEQYF.